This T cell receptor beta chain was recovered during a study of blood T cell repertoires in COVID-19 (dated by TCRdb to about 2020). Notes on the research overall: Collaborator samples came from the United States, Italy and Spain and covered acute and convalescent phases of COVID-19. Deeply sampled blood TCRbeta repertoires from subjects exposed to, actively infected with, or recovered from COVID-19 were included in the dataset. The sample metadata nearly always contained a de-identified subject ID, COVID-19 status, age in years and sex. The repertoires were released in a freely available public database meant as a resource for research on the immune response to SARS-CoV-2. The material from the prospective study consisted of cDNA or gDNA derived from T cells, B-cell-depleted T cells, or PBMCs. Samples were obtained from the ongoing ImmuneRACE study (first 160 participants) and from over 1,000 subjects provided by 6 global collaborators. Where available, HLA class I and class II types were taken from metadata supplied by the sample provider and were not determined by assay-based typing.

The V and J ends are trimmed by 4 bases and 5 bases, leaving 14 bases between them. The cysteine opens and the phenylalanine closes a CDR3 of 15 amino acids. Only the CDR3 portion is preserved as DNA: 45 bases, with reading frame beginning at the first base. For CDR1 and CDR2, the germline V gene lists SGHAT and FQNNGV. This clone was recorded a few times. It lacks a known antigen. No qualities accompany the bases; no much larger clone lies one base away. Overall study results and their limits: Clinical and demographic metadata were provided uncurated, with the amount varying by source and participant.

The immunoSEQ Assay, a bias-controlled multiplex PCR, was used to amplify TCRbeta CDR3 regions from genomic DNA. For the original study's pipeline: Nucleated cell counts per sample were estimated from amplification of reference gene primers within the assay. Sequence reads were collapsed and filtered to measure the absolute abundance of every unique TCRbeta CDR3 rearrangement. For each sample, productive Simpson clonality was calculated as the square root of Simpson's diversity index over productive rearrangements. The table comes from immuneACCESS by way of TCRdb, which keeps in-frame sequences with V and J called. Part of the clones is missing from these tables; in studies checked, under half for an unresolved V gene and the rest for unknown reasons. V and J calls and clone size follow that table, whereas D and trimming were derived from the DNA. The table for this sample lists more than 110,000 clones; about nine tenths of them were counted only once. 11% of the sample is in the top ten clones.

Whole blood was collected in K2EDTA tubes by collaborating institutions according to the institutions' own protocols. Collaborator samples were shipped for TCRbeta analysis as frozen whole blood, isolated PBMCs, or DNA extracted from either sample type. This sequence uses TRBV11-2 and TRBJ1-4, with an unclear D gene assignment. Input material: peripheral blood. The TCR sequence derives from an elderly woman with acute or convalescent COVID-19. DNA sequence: TGTGCCAGCAGCTCAACGAGATCCTTAAATGAAAAACTGTTTTTT. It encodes CASSSTRSLNEKLFF.